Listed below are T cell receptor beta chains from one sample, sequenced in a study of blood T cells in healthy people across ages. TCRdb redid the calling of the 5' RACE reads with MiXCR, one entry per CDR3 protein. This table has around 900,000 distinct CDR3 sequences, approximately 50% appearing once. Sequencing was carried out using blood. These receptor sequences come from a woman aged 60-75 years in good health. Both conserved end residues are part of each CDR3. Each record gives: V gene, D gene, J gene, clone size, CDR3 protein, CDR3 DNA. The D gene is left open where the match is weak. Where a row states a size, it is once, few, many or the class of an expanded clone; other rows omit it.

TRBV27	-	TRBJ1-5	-	CASRRTSGNQPQHF	TGTGCCAGCAGGCGGACCTCAGGCAATCAGCCCCAGCATTTT
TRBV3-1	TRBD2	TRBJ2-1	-	CASSRGTRYNEQFF	TGTGCCAGCAGCCGTGGGACTAGATACAATGAGCAGTTCTTC
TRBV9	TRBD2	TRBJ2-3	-	CASSPGTSGRSPQATQYF	TGTGCCAGCAGCCCCGGGACTAGCGGGAGAAGCCCTCAGGCTACGCAGTATTTT
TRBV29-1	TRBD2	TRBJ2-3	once	CSARTSGPPPDTQYF	TGCAGCGCCCGTACTAGCGGCCCCCCCCCAGATACGCAGTATTTT
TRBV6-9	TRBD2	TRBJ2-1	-	CASTKGRLAGGNEQFF	TGTGCCAGCACCAAGGGGAGACTAGCGGGAGGCAATGAGCAGTTCTTC
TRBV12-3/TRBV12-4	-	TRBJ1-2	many	CASSFPPRNGYTF	TGTGCCAGCAGTTTCCCCCCTCGTAATGGCTACACCTTC
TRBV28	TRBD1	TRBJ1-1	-	CASSPDREWNEAFF	TGTGCCAGCAGCCCTGACAGGGAATGGAATGAAGCTTTCTTT
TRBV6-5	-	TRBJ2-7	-	CANKTGTYEQYF	TGTGCCAACAAAACTGGAACCTACGAGCAGTACTTC
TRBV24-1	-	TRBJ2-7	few	CATSGGGIGEQYF	TGTGCCACCAGTGGAGGCGGGATAGGCGAGCAGTACTTC
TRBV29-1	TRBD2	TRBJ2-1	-	CSVPSGRVYEQFF	TGCAGCGTTCCTAGCGGGAGGGTATATGAGCAGTTCTTC
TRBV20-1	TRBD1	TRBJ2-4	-	CSARAWGQKLAKNIQYF	TGCAGTGCTAGGGCCTGGGGACAGAAACTAGCCAAAAACATTCAGTACTTC
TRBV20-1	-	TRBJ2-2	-	CSASGLENTGELFF	TGCAGTGCTAGTGGCCTAGAGAACACCGGGGAGCTGTTTTTT
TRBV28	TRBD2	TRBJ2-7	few	CASSRTSGSPHEQYF	TGTGCCAGCAGCCGGACTAGCGGGAGCCCCCACGAGCAGTACTTC
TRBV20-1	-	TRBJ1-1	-	CSLGRSGGTEAFF	TGCAGCCTGGGGAGGTCCGGGGGCACTGAAGCTTTCTTT
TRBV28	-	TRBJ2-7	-	CASSSRQSSYNEQYF	TGTGCCAGCAGTTCTCGACAGAGCTCCTACAATGAGCAGTACTTC
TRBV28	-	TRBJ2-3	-	CASSRWGRQSTDTQYF	TGTGCCAGCAGTCGCTGGGGACGGCAGTCTACAGATACGCAGTATTTT
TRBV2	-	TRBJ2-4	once	CASRDIGGRRAKNIQYF	TGTGCCAGCAGGGACATCGGGGGGCGGAGGGCCAAAAACATTCAGTACTTC
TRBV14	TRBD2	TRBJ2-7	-	CASSHRGLAGYEQYF	TGTGCCAGCAGCCATAGAGGCTTAGCGGGTTACGAGCAGTACTTC
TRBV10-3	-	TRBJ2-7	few	CAISESLSVSSYEQYF	TGTGCCATCAGTGAGTCTTTGTCTGTTAGCTCCTACGAGCAGTACTTC
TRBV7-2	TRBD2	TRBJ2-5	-	CASSLGLAGGDEQYF	TGTGCCAGCAGCTTGGGACTAGCGGGTGGGGATGAGCAGTACTTC
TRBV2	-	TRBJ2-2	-	CASSRDKGNTGELFF	TGTGCCAGCAGCAGGGACAAGGGCAACACCGGGGAGCTGTTTTTT
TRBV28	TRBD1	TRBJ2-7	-	CASSFGTVTGEQYF	TGTGCCAGCAGTTTTGGGACAGTCACAGGCGAGCAGTACTTC
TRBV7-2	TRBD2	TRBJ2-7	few	CASSAGLATYEQYF	TGTGCCAGCAGCGCGGGACTAGCCACCTACGAGCAGTACTTC
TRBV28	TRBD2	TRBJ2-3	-	CASSTRPGLASTDTQYF	TGTGCCAGCAGTACCCGACCGGGACTAGCGAGCACAGATACGCAGTATTTT
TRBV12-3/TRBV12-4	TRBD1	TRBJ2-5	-	CASSPGTGAQETQYF	TGTGCCAGCAGCCCAGGGACAGGGGCCCAAGAGACCCAGTACTTC
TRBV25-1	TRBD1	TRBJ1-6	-	CASSEGGQGWSPLHF	TGTGCCAGCAGTGAGGGAGGACAGGGGTGGTCACCCCTCCACTTT
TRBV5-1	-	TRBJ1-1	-	CASSRTPNVGMNTEAFF	TGCGCCAGCAGCCGAACGCCTAATGTGGGGATGAACACTGAAGCTTTCTTT
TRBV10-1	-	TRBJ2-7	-	CASSEDSLSYEQYF	TGCGCCAGCAGTGAAGACAGCCTCTCCTACGAGCAGTACTTC
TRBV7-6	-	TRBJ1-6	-	CASSLVQGDNSPLHF	TGTGCCAGCAGCTTAGTACAGGGAGATAATTCACCCCTCCACTTT
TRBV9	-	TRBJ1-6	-	CASSVDPLPRGSRNSPLHF	TGTGCCAGCAGCGTAGACCCACTCCCCAGGGGTTCTCGTAATTCACCCCTCCACTTT
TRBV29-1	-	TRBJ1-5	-	CSVAGYGQPQHF	TGCAGCGTTGCGGGGTACGGTCAGCCCCAGCATTTT
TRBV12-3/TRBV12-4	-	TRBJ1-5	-	CASSLGAGGQNQPQHF	TGTGCCAGCAGTTTGGGGGCGGGAGGGCAGAATCAGCCCCAGCATTTT
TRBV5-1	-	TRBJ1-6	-	CASALRDDSPLHF	TGCGCCAGCGCCCTACGGGATGATTCACCCCTCCACTTT